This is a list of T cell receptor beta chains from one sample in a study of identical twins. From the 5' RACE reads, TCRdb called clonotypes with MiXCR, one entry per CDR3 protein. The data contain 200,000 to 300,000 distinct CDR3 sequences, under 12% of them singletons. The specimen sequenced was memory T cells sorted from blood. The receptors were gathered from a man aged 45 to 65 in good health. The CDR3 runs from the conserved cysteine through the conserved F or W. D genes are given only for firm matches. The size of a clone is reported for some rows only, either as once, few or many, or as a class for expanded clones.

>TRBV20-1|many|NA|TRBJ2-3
CSATALYISTDTQYF
TGCAGTGCTACCGCCCTGTATATCTCGACAGATACGCAGTATTTT
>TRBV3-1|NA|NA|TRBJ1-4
CASSHLPNEKLFF
TGTGCCAGCAGCCACCTTCCAAATGAAAAACTGTTTTTT
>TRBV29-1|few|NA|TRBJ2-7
CSVEDRGTYEQYF
TGCAGCGTTGAAGATCGGGGGACCTACGAGCAGTACTTC
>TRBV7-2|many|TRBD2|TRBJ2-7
CASSFRGGRNYEQYF
TGTGCCAGCAGCTTTCGGGGGGGTCGAAACTACGAGCAGTACTTC
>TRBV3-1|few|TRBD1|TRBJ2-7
CASSPFPGQGVYEQYF
TGTGCCAGCAGCCCGTTCCCGGGACAGGGAGTCTACGAGCAGTACTTC
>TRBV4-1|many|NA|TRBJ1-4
CASSQEWDKNEKLFF
TGCGCCAGCAGCCAAGAGTGGGACAAAAATGAAAAACTGTTTTTT
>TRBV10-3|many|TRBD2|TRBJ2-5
CASAGVGGSETQYF
TGTGCCTCGGCGGGGGTCGGTGGGTCCGAGACCCAGTACTTC
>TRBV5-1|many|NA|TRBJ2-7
CASSLDRSYEQYF
TGCGCCAGCAGCTTGGATCGTTCCTACGAGCAGTACTTC
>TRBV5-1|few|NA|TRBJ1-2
CASSAEGRSDGYTF
TGCGCCAGCAGCGCGGAGGGGCGATCCGATGGCTACACCTTC
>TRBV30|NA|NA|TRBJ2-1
CAWSWDGSHGNEQFF
TGTGCCTGGAGTTGGGACGGCTCCCACGGGAATGAGCAGTTCTTC
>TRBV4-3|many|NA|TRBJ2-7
CASSQDMARSYEQYF
TGCGCCAGCAGCCAAGATATGGCCAGATCCTACGAGCAGTACTTC
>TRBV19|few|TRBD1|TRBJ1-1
CASSEYRGKMNTEAFF
TGTGCCAGTAGTGAATACAGGGGTAAAATGAACACTGAAGCTTTCTTT
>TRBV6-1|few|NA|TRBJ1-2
CASSETGVRGYTF
TGTGCCAGCAGTGAAACCGGGGTCCGAGGCTACACCTTC
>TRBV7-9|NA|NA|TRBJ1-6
CASSLTGSVALHF
TGTGCCAGCAGCCTAACCGGTTCGGTAGCCCTCCACTTT
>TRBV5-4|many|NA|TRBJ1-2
CASSPQHRDNYGYTF
TGTGCCAGCAGCCCGCAACACAGGGATAACTATGGCTACACCTTC
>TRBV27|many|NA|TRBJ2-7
CASSLSAILYEQYF
TGTGCCAGCAGTTTATCGGCTATACTTTACGAGCAGTACTTC
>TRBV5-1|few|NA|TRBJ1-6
CASSLDPLGGNLHF
TGCGCCAGCAGCTTGGATCCTCTCGGGGGAAACCTCCACTTT
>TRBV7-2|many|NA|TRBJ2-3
CASSFFGRSADTQYF
TGTGCCAGCAGCTTTTTCGGGAGATCCGCAGATACGCAGTATTTT
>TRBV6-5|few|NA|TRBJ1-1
CASSYSQKGTEAFF
TGTGCCAGCAGTTACTCCCAAAAAGGGACTGAAGCTTTCTTT
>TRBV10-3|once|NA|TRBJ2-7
CAISVDSAYEQYF
TGTGCCATCAGTGTTGACAGCGCCTACGAGCAGTACTTC
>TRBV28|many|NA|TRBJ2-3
CASSFPALGGGRDTDTQYF
TGTGCCAGCAGTTTCCCAGCCCTTGGTGGGGGCCGTGACACAGATACGCAGTATTTT
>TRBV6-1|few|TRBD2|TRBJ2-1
CASSTSAGGISYNEQFF
TGTGCCAGCAGTACCTCAGCGGGGGGGATCTCCTACAATGAGCAGTTCTTC